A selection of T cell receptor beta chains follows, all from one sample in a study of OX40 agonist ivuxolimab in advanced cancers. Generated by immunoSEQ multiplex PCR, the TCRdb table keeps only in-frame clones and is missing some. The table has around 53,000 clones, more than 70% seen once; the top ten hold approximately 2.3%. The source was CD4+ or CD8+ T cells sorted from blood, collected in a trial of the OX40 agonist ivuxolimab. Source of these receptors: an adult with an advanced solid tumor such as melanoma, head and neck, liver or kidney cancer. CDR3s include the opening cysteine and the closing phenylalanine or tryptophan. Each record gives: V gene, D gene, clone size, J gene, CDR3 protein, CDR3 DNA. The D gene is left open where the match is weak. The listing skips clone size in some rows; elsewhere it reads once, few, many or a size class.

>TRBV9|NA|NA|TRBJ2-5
CASSGGTTGWVQYF
TGTGCCAGCAGCGGCGGGACAACGGGCTGGGTCCAGTACTTC
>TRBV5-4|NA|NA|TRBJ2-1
CASSSNRGAGLAEQFF
TGTGCCAGCAGCTCCAACCGGGGGGCAGGCTTGGCTGAGCAGTTCTTC
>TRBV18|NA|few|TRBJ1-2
CASSPEASYGYTF
TGTGCCAGCTCCCCGGAGGCAAGCTATGGCTACACCTTC
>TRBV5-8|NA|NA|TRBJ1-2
CASSLKTGRFYGYTF
TGTGCCAGCAGCTTGAAGACGGGGCGATTTTATGGCTACACCTTC
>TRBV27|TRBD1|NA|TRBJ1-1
CASSPDRGRNTEAFF
TGTGCCAGCAGCCCGGACAGGGGGCGGAACACTGAAGCTTTCTTT
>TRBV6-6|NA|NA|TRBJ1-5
CASSYGGGRQPQHF
TGTGCCAGCAGTTACGGCGGGGGGCGTCAGCCCCAGCATTTT
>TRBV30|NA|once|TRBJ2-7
CAWSPLRGRGNEQYF
TGTGCCTGGAGTCCCCTCAGGGGCAGGGGCAACGAGCAGTACTTC
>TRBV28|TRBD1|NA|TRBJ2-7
CASSLGQFSSYEQYF
TGTGCCAGCAGTTTGGGACAGTTTAGCTCCTACGAGCAGTACTTC
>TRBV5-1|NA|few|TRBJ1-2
CASSLEGRKYGYTF
TGCGCCAGCAGCTTGGAAGGCAGAAAGTATGGCTACACCTTC
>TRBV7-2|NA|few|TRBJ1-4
CASSLDREKLFF
TGTGCCAGCAGCTTAGACAGGGAAAAACTGTTTTTT
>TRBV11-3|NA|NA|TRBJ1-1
CASSLDGNTEAFF
TGTGCCAGCAGCTTAGACGGGAACACTGAAGCTTTCTTT
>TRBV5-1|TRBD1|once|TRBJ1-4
CASSRQGAGEKLFF
TGCGCCAGCAGCAGGCAGGGGGCGGGAGAAAAACTGTTTTTT
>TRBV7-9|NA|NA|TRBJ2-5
CASSPGGADTQYF
TGTGCCAGCAGCCCGGGTGGGGCAGACACCCAGTACTTC
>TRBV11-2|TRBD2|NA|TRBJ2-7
CASSFPPSGGYEQYF
TGTGCCAGCAGCTTTCCCCCTAGCGGGGGTTACGAGCAGTACTTC
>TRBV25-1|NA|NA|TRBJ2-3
CASSESARDPTDTQYF
TGTGCCAGCAGTGAATCTGCCCGCGACCCCACAGATACGCAGTATTTT
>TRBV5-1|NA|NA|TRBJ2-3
CASSASDSTDTQYF
TGCGCCAGCAGCGCGTCGGACAGCACAGATACGCAGTATTTT
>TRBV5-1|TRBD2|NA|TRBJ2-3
CASSFPSGGASDTQYF
TGCGCCAGCAGCTTCCCTAGCGGGGGGGCATCAGATACGCAGTATTTT
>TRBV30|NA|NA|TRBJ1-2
CADQLGGGHGYTF
TGTGCCGACCAGCTCGGGGGCGGGCATGGCTACACCTTC
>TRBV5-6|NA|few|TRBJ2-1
CASSSLRSGNEQFF
TGTGCCAGCAGCTCCCTGCGATCGGGTAATGAGCAGTTCTTC
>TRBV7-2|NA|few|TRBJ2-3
CASSPGVTDTQYF
TGTGCCAGCAGCCCAGGGGTCACAGATACGCAGTATTTT
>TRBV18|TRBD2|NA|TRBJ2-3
CASSPSSGSADTQYF
TGTGCCAGCTCACCATCTAGCGGGAGTGCAGATACGCAGTATTTT
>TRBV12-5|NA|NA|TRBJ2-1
CASGISEDEQFF
TGTGCTAGTGGTATTAGCGAGGATGAGCAGTTCTTC
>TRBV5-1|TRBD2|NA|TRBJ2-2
CASSSKAGGFNPNTGELFF
TGCGCCAGCAGCTCAAAGGCGGGAGGGTTTAACCCGAACACCGGGGAGCTGTTTTTT
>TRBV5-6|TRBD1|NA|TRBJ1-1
CASRGTTGSTEAFF
TGTGCCAGCAGGGGTACGACAGGGTCCACTGAAGCTTTCTTT
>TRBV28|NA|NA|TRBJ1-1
CASSLMGRVNTEAFF
TGTGCCAGCAGTTTAATGGGAAGGGTGAACACTGAAGCTTTCTTT
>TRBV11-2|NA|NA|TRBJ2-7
CASSRLAGPYEQYF
TGTGCCAGCAGCCGGCTAGCAGGGCCCTACGAGCAGTACTTC
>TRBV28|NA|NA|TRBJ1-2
CASSTGPTGYGYTF
TGTGCCAGCAGCACAGGGCCAACTGGCTATGGCTACACCTTC
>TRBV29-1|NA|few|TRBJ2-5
CSAGTIQETQYF
TGCAGCGCTGGGACAATCCAAGAGACCCAGTACTTC